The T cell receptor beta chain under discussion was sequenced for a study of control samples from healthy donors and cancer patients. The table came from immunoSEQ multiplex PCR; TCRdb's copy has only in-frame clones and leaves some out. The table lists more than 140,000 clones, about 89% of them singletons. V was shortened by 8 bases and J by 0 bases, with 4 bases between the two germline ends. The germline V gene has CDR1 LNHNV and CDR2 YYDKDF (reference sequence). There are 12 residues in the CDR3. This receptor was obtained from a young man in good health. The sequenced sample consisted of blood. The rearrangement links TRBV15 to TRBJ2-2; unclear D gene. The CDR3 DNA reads TGTGCCACCGGGGCGAACACCGGGGAGCTGTTTTTT. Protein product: CATGANTGELFF.